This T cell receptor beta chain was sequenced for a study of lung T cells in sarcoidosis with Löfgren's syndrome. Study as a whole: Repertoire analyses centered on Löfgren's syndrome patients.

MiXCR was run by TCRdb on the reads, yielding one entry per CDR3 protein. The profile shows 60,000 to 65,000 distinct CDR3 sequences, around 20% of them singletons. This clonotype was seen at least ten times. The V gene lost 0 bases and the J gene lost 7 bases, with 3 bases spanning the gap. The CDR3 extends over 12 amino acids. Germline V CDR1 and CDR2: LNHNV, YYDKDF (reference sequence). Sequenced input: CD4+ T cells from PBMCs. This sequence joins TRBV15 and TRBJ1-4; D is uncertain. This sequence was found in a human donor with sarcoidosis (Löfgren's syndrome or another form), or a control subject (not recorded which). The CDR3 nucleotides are TGTGCCACCAGCAGAGATAGTGAAAAACTGTTTTTT. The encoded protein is CATSRDSEKLFF.